This TCR beta chain was recorded in a study of beta chain features in type 1 diabetes. Findings and limits, study-wide: The study found moderately but significantly shorter TCRB CDR3s in all four CD4+ subsets of Type 1 diabetes patients. Shorter templates may be favored by PCR, equally so in patients and controls. Fewer insertions but more deletions were seen at VDJ junctions in type 1 diabetes patients.

The CDR3 has 16 amino acids. Germline V gene sequence: CDR1 MGHRA, CDR2 YSYEKL. V was pared by 7 bases and J by 0 bases, with 18 bases between. About this clone: Its antigen is undetermined.

Reverse transcription of all isolated RNA meant that expressed TCRB transcripts were sequenced. The assay was immunoSEQ multiplex PCR, and TCRdb's table has in-frame clones only and misses some. The table has under 300,000 clones, roughly 8% seen once. Sequences were obtained from central memory CD4+ T cells from blood. The source of this sequence is a woman between 18 and 30 years old in good health. The J gene is TRBJ1-1, the V gene TRBV4-1; D is ambiguous. CDR3: CASKRAPNSMNTEAFF. In DNA form, the CDR3 reads TGCGCCAGCAAACGGGCCCCCAACTCCATGAACACTGAAGCTTTCTTT.